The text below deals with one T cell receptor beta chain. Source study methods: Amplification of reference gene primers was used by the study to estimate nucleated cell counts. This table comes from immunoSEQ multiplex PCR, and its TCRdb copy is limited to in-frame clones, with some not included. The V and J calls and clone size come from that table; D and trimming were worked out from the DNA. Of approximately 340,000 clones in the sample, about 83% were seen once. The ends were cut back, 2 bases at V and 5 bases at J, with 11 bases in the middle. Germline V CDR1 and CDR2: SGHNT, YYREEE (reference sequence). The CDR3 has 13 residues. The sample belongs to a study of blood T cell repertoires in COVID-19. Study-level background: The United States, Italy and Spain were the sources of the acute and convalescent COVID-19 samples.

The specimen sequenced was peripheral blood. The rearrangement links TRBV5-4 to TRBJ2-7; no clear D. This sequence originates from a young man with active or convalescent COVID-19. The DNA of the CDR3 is TGTGCCAGCAGCTTTGTCGAGAGAGACGAGCAGTACTTC. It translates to CASSFVERDEQYF.